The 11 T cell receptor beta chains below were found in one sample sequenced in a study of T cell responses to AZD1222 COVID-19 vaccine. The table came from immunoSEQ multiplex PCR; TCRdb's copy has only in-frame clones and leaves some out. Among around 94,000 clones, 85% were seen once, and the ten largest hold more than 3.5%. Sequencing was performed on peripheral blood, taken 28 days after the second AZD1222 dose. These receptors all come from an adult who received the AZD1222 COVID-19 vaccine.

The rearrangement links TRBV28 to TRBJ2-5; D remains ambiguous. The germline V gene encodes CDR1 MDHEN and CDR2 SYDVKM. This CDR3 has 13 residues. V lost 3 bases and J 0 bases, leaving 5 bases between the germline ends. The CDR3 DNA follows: TGTGCCAGCAGTTTCCCAAACCAAGAGACCCAGTACTTC. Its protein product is CASSFPNQETQYF.

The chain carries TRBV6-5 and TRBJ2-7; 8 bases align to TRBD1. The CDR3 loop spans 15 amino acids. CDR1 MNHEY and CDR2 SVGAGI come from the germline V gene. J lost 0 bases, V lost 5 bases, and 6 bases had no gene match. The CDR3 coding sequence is TGTGCCAGCAGTCTCGGCAGGGGGCACTCCTACGAGCAGTACTTC. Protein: CASSLGRGHSYEQYF.

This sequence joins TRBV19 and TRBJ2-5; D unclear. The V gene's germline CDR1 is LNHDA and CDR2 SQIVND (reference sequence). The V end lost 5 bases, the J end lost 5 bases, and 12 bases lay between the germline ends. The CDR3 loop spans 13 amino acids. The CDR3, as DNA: TGTGCCAGTAGTCTCGACATTGAGGAGACCCAGTACTTC. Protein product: CASSLDIEETQYF.

CDR3 bases: TGTGCCAGCACCAATCCCGACAGGGCCCAGCCCCAGCATTTT. It translates to CASTNPDRAQPQHF. The gene calls are TRBV28 and TRBJ1-5; 7 bases agree with TRBD1. Trimming at V came to 7 bases and at J to 7 bases, leaving 10 bases not matched to a gene. The length of the CDR3 is 14 residues. CDR1 and CDR2 (germline): MDHEN, SYDVKM.

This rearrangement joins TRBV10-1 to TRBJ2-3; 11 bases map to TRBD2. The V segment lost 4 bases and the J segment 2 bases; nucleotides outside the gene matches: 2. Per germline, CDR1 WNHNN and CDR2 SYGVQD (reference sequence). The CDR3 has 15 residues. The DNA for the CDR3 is TGCGCCAGCAGTGGGGGACTAGCGGACACAGATACGCAGTATTTT. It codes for CASSGGLADTDTQYF.

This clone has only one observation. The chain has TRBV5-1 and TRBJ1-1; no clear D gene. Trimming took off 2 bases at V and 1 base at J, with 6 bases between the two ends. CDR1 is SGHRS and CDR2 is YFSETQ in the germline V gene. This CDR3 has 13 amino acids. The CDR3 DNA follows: TGCGCCAGCAGCTTAGAGTCGAACACTGAAGCTTTCTTT. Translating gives CASSLESNTEAFF.

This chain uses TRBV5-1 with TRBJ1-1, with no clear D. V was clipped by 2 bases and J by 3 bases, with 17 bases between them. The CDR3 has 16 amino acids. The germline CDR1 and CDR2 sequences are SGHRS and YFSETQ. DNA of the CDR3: TGCGCCAGCAGCTTACGCCTCCGGCGACAAGACACTGAAGCTTTCTTT. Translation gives CASSLRLRRQDTEAFF. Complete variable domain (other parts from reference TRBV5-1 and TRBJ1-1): KAGVTQTPRYLIKTRGQQVTLSCSPISGHRSVSWYQQTPGQGLQFLFEYFSETQRNKGNFPGRFSGRQFSNSRSEMNVSTLELGDSALYLCASSLRLRRQDTEAFFGQGTRLTVV.

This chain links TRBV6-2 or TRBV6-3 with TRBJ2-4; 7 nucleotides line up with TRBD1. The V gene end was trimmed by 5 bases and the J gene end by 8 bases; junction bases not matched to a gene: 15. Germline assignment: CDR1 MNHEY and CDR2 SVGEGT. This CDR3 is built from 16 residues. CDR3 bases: TGTGCCAGCAGTGGAGGACAGGTCCCCAAGTTTTACATTCAGTACTTC. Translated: CASSGGQVPKFYIQYF.

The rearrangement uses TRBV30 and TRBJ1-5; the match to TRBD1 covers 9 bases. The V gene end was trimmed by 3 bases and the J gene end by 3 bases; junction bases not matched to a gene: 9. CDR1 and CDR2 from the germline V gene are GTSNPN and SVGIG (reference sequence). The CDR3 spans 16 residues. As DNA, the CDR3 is TGTGCCTGGAGGAAGCCGGGACAGGGCTTCAATCAGCCCCAGCATTTT. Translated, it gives CAWRKPGQGFNQPQHF.

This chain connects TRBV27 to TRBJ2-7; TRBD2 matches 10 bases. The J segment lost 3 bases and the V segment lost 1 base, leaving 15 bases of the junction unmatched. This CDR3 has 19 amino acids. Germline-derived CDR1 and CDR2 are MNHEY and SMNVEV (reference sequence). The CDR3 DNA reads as TGTGCCAGCAGTTTATGGGCGCCATTGGGACTAGCGTCGAGCTACGAGCAGTACTTC. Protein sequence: CASSLWAPLGLASSYEQYF.

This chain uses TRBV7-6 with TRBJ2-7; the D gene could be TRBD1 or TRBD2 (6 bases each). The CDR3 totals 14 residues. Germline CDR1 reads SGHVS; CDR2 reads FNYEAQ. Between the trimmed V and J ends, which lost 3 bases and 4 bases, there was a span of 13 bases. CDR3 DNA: TGTGCCAGCAGCTTGGTGGGGGGCGAATACGAGCAGTACTTC. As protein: CASSLVGGEYEQYF.